This TCR beta chain was profiled in a study of blood T cell repertoires in COVID-19. Looking at the study overall: Both acute and convalescent COVID-19 samples were obtained from the United States, Italy and Spain. T cells, B-cell-depleted T cells, or PBMCs provided the cDNA or gDNA that served as material.

The V segment lost 11 bases and the J segment 4 bases; nucleotides outside the gene matches: 7. This CDR3 spans 12 amino acids. Germline CDR1 and CDR2: SNHLY and FYNNEI. As originally analysed: Amplification from reference gene primers served as the basis for estimated nucleated cell counts. Sequenced by immunoSEQ multiplex PCR; TCRdb stores in-frame clones only, minus some. Clone size and the V and J calls come from that table; the DNA yielded D and trimming. The sample includes 200,000 to 250,000 clones, approximately 85% of them seen just once. Material: peripheral blood. The chain employs TRBV2 and TRBJ1-2; 7 positions agree with TRBD1. The source is a woman aged 65 to 85 with COVID-19, enrolled during active disease. The CDR3 region is CADGQEGYGYTF. The DNA of the CDR3 is TGTGCCGACGGACAGGAGGGCTATGGCTACACCTTC.